Each of the 2 T cell receptor beta chains below was sequenced from the same sample in a study of cytomegalovirus exposure and HLA in healthy donors. Use of 60 Vbeta and 13 Jbeta primers characterized the PCR. Data came from immunoSEQ multiplex PCR; TCRdb stores just in-frame clones and leaves some out. The sample table includes tens of thousands of clones. The sequenced material came from PBMCs. The origin of the receptors is a woman aged 40 to 55 in good health and CMV-seronegative.

V is TRBV5-4 and J is TRBJ1-1, with D perhaps TRBD1 (5 bases). This CDR3 is built from 14 residues. Germline V gene data show CDR1 as SGHNT and CDR2 as YYREEE (reference sequence). Trimming removed 1 base from V and 5 bases from J, with 12 bases in between. CDR3 nucleotide sequence: TGTGCCAGCAGCTTGACCGGGGGGGGGACTGAAGCTTTCTTT. It specifies CASSLTGGGTEAFF.

V usage is TRBV7-2 and J usage is TRBJ2-2, with D perhaps TRBD1 (6 bases). CDR1 is SGHTA and CDR2 is FQGNSA in the germline V gene. V was trimmed by 1 base and J by 5 bases, leaving 8 bases between them. The CDR3 runs 14 residues. This CDR3 is CASSLEGQTGELFF. In DNA form, the CDR3 reads TGTGCCAGCAGCTTAGAAGGACAGACCGGGGAGCTGTTTTTT.